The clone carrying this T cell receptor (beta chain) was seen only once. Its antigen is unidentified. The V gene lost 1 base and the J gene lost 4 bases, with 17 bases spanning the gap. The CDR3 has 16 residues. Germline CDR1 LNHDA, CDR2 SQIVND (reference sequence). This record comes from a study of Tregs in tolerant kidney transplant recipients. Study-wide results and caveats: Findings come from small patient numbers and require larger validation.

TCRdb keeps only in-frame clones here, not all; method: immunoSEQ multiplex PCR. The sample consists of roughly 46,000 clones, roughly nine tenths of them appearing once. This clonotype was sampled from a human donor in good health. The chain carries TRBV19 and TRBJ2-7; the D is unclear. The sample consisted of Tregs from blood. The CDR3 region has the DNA TGTGCCAGTAGTATAGTTCGTCAGGCTCCTCCGTACGAGCAGTACTTC. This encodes CASSIVRQAPPYEQYF. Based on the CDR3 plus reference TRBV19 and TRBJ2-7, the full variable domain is DGGITQSPKYLFRKEGQNVTLSCEQNLNHDAMYWYRQDPGQGLRLIYYSQIVNDFQKGDIAEGYSVSREKKESFPLTVTSAQKNPTAFYLCASSIVRQAPPYEQYFGPGTRLTVT.